The clone carrying this TCR beta chain has only one observation. While infection was still active, Seattle patients were enrolled and then followed longitudinally. These data originate in a study of blood T cell repertoires in COVID-19. Study as a whole: Sites across the United States, Italy and Spain contributed samples from acute and convalescent COVID-19. T cells, B-cell-depleted T cells, or PBMCs provided the cDNA or gDNA that served as material.

Original analysis: How many nucleated cells were present was estimated from reference gene primer amplification. TCRdb's table, derived via immunoSEQ multiplex PCR, lists solely in-frame clones and lacks some. D and trimming come from the DNA, and the V and J calls and clone size come from that table. The table includes approximately 290,000 clones, roughly nine tenths detected once. Sequenced input: peripheral blood. This TCR derives from a woman aged 30 to 39 with COVID-19, enrolled during active disease.

The CDR3 bases are TGTGCCAGTAGTATGACGGGGGACCGGCAGCCCCAGCATTTT. The encoded protein is CASSMTGDRQPQHF. V is TRBV19 and J is TRBJ1-5, with D possibly TRBD1 on 5 matching bases. CDR3 size: 14 residues. Germline V lookup: CDR1 LNHDA, CDR2 SQIVND (reference sequence). Trimming pared 3 bases from V and 7 bases from J, leaving 13 bases between.